This T cell receptor beta chain was profiled in a study of regulatory T cells in long-lasting Graves disease. Deletions cut 6 bases from V and 6 bases from J, with 20 bases between. This CDR3 is 15 amino acids long. CDR1 is MDHEN and CDR2 is SYDVKM in the germline V gene. Overall study results and limits: Persistent cases favored TRBV28, TRBJ1-2 and TRBJ2-5. Newly diagnosed patients shared 950 to 1,000 public clonotypes; persistent patients shared approximately 2,700.

This clonotype was seen ten or more times. The antigen remains unidentified. Time point indicated: persistent/refractory GD, antithyroid drugs over 5 years with positive TRAb. PBMCs provided the RNA from which the TCR library was made. Arm-PCR of CDR3 regions and iRepertoire HTBI primers were used to build TCR beta libraries. TCRdb reanalysed the multiplex PCR reads using MiXCR and keeps one entry per CDR3 protein. Of about 290,000 distinct CDR3 sequences listed, around 20% were seen once; the top ten hold 56%. The chain combines TRBV28 with TRBJ1-2; the D gene is possibly TRBD1 (5 bases). This clonotype was obtained from a female donor with Graves disease. The source was peripheral blood mononuclear cells (PBMCs), collected when the disease was refractory, from a patient treated with antithyroid drugs. CDR3 sequence reads: CASREDGGLMNGYTF. The CDR3 DNA sequence: TGTGCCAGCAGGGAAGATGGGGGACTGATGAATGGCTACACCTTC.